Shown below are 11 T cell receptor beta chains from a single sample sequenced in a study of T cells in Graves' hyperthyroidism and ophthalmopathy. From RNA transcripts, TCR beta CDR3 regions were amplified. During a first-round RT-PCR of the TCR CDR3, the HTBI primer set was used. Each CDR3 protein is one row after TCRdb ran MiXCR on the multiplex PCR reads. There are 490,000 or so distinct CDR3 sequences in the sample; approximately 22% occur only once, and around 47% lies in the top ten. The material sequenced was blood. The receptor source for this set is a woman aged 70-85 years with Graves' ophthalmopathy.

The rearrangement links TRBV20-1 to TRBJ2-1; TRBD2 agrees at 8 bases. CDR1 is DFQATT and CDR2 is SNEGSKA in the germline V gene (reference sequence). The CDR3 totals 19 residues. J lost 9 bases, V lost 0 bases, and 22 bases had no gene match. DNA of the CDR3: TGCAGTGCTAGAGATCTTTTGGGGTTGGGGGCGGGAGGTGCCCCTGAGCAGTTCTTC. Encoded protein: CSARDLLGLGAGGAPEQFF.

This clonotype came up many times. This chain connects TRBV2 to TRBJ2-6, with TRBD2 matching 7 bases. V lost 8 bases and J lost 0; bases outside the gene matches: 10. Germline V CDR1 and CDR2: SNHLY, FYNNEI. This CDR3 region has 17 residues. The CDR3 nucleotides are TGTGCCAGCGCCACCGGACTAGTTATCTCTGGGGCCAACGTCCTGACTTTC. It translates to CASATGLVISGANVLTF.

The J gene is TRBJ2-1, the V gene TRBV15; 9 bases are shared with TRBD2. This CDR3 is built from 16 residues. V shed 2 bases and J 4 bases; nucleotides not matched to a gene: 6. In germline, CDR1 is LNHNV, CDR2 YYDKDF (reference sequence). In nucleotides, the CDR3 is TGTGCCACCAGCAGAATCGGACTAGCGACTTACAATGAGCAGTTCTTC. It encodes CATSRIGLATYNEQFF.

CDR3: CASRPKQGSFYGYTF. CDR3 sequence (DNA): TGTGCCAGCAGACCAAAACAGGGTTCGTTCTATGGCTACACCTTC. The chain recombines TRBV5-8 with TRBJ1-2, with D maybe TRBD1 (6 bases). V lost 5 bases and J 4 bases, leaving 18 bases between the germline ends. This CDR3 has 15 residues. Germline CDR1 is SGHTS and CDR2 is YDEGEE. Supplemented by reference TRBV5-8 and TRBJ1-2, the full variable domain reads EAGVTQSPTHLIKTRGQQATLRCSPISGHTSVYWYQQALGLGLQFLLWYDEGEERNRGNFPPRFSGRQFPNYSSELNVNALELEDSALYLCASRPKQGSFYGYTFGSGTRLTVV.

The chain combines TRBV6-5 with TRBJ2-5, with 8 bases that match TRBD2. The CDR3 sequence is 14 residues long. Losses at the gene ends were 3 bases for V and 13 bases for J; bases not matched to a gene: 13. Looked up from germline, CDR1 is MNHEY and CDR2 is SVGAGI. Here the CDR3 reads CASSYTLAGDPGYF. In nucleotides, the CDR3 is TGTGCCAGCAGTTATACCCTAGCGGGTGATCCGGGGTACTTC.

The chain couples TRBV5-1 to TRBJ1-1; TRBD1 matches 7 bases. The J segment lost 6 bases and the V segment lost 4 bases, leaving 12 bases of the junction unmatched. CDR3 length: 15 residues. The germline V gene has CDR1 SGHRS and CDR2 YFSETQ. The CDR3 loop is CASSRARQGVPEAFF. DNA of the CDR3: TGCGCCAGCAGCCGGGCGAGACAGGGAGTCCCTGAAGCTTTCTTT.

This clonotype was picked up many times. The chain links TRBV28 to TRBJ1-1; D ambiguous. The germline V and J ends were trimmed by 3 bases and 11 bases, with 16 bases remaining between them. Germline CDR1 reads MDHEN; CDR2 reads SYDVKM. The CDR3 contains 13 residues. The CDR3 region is CASSFPGPQNAFF. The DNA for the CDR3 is TGTGCCAGCAGTTTCCCCGGACCCCAGAACGCTTTCTTT.

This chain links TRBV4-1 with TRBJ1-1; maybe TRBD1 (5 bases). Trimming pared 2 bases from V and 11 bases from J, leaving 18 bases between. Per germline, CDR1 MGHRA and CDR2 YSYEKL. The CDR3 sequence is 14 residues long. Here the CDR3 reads CASSQSRDLARAFF. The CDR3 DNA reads TGCGCCAGCAGCCAATCGAGGGACCTGGCGAGGGCTTTCTTT.

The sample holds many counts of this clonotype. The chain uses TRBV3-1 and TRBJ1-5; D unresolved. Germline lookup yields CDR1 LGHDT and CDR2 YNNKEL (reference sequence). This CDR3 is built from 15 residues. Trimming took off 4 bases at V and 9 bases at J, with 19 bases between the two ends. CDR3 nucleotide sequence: TGTGCCAGCAGCCTCAGCCTCGACCGCCGGTCGCCCCAGCATTTT. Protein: CASSLSLDRRSPQHF.

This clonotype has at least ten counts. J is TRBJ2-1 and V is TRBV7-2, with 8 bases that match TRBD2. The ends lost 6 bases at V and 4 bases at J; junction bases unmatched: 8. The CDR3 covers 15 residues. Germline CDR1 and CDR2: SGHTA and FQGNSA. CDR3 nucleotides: TGTGCCAGCAGTCTAGCAGCGGGAGCTTACAATGAGCAGTTCTTC. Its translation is CASSLAAGAYNEQFF.

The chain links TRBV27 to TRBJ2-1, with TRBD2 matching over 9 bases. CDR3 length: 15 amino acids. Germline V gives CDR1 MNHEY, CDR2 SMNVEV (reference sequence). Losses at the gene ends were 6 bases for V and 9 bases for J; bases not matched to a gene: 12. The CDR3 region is CASRIDWREGIEQFF. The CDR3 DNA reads TGTGCCAGCAGGATAGACTGGCGGGAGGGGATTGAGCAGTTCTTC.